The 20 T cell receptor beta chains below were found in one sample sequenced in a study of control samples from healthy donors and cancer patients. The assay was immunoSEQ multiplex PCR, and TCRdb's table has in-frame clones only and misses some. Among approximately 68,000 clones listed, more than 80% were seen once. The sample was blood. Source of these receptors: a man aged 55-75 years in good health.

V is TRBV30 and J is TRBJ2-2; possibly TRBD1 for D (6 bases). Trimming pared 2 bases from V and 5 bases from J, leaving 15 bases between. The CDR3 length is 15 residues. Germline V lookup: CDR1 GTSNPN, CDR2 SVGIG (reference sequence). As DNA, the CDR3 is TGTGCCTGGAGTCGAGCAGGGGCGCGGACCGGGGAGCTGTTTTTT. Translating it yields CAWSRAGARTGELFF.

The table lists this clone with a few counts. The chain joins TRBV6-1 to TRBJ1-5, with D possibly being TRBD1 (6 bases). The germline V gene encodes CDR1 MNHNS and CDR2 SASEGT. CDR3 size: 17 residues. Trimming took 2 bases from V and 4 from J, leaving 18 bases between them. The CDR3 region has the DNA TGTGCCAGCAGTGAAATTCGGGACAACCTTGGTAATCAGCCCCAGCATTTT. It yields the protein CASSEIRDNLGNQPQHF.

This sequence joins TRBV6-6 and TRBJ1-2; TRBD1 might be the D (5 bases). The germline V gene has CDR1 MNHNY and CDR2 SVGAGI (reference sequence). V lost 5 bases and J 2 bases, leaving 15 bases between the germline ends. The CDR3 extends over 15 amino acids. CDR3 in DNA: TGTGCCAGCAGTCAAGGGACCGCAGAGAACTATGGCTACACCTTC. It is translated as CASSQGTAENYGYTF.

The chain links TRBV7-9 to TRBJ2-5; 9 positions match TRBD1. Germline lookup yields CDR1 SEHNR and CDR2 FQNEAQ (reference sequence). This CDR3 is built from 15 residues. V dropped 5 bases and J dropped 4; count of bases not matched to a gene: 8. CDR3 sequence: CASSLLQGARETQYF. CDR3 bases: TGTGCCAGCAGCCTCCTACAGGGGGCGAGAGAGACCCAGTACTTC.

This chain joins TRBV28 and TRBJ1-5, with 7 bases fitting TRBD1. Germline CDR1 reads MDHEN; CDR2 reads SYDVKM. With 7 bases clipped from V and 0 bases from J, the junction kept 12 bases outside the gene matches. The length of the CDR3 is 17 residues. As DNA, the CDR3 is TGTGCCAGCACCATATCGACAGGGCGATATAGCAATCAGCCCCAGCATTTT. It translates to CASTISTGRYSNQPQHF.

The chain has TRBV4-3 and TRBJ2-7, with TRBD2 identical over 9 bases. Germline-derived CDR1 and CDR2 are LGHNA and YSLEER. Trimming cost V 5 bases and J 2 bases; bases outside gene matches: 13. The CDR3 extends over 17 amino acids. The CDR3 DNA is TGCGCCAGCAGCACAGCCTGGGCGGGAGGGTCCCCCTACGAGCAGTACTTC. It specifies CASSTAWAGGSPYEQYF.

V gene TRBV6-2 or TRBV6-3 combines with J gene TRBJ1-5, with unresolved D. Per the germline V gene, CDR1 is MNHEY and CDR2 is SVGEGT. The V and J ends lost 2 bases and 0 bases respectively, with 11 bases between them. The CDR3 runs to 16 residues. The CDR3 loop reads CASSYGQTISNQPQHF. DNA for the CDR3: TGTGCCAGCAGTTACGGGCAGACGATTAGCAATCAGCCCCAGCATTTT.

The rearrangement uses TRBV16 and TRBJ1-5, with D perhaps matching TRBD1 (5 bases). The CDR3 extends over 16 amino acids. V was shortened by 4 bases and J by 2 bases, with 15 bases between the two germline ends. Looked up from germline, CDR1 is KGHSY and CDR2 is FQNENV. In DNA form, the CDR3 reads TGTGCCAGCAGCCCGCGGGCAGGGTTAGGCAATCAGCCCCAGCATTTT. The encoded protein is CASSPRAGLGNQPQHF.

The count of this clone is one. The chain employs TRBV2 and TRBJ2-7; a possible D gene is TRBD1 (6 bases). The CDR3 sequence is 13 residues long. From germline, CDR1 is SNHLY and CDR2 FYNNEI. With 6 bases removed from V and 6 bases from J, the gap between germline ends came to 15 bases. The CDR3 bases are TGTGCCAGCAGGCCTCTCCCAGGGGTCGAGCAGTACTTC. Protein product: CASRPLPGVEQYF.

The chain is built from TRBV7-9 and TRBJ1-5, with D hard to call. The V gene's germline CDR1 is SEHNR and CDR2 FQNEAQ (reference sequence). The CDR3 runs to 16 residues. Deletions cut 5 bases from V and 0 bases from J, with 14 bases between. The CDR3 nucleotides read TGTGCCAGCAGCCCCAGAGGGTGGCTTAGCAATCAGCCCCAGCATTTT. Translated, it gives CASSPRGWLSNQPQHF. The entire variable domain, with the rest obtained from reference TRBV7-9 and TRBJ1-5, is as follows: DTGVSQNPRHKITKRGQNVTFRCDPISEHNRLYWYRQTLGQGPEFLTYFQNEAQLEKSRLLSDRFSAERPKGSFSTLEIQRTEQGDSAMYLCASSPRGWLSNQPQHFGDGTRLSIL.

This chain connects TRBV30 to TRBJ2-3; TRBD2 agrees at 13 bases. This CDR3 spans 15 amino acids. The J segment lost 0 bases and the V segment lost 3 bases, leaving 0 bases of the junction unmatched. The germline CDR1 and CDR2 sequences are GTSNPN and SVGIG (reference sequence). As DNA, the CDR3 is TGTGCCTGGAGACTAGCGGGAGGGAGCACAGATACGCAGTATTTT. Its protein product is CAWRLAGGSTDTQYF.

The chain employs TRBV30 and TRBJ2-3; D tentatively fits TRBD1 or TRBD2 (5 bases each). Germline V gives CDR1 GTSNPN, CDR2 SVGIG (reference sequence). The V end was cut by 1 base, the J end by 4 bases, with 12 bases between. The CDR3 is 14 amino acids. CDR3 residues: CAWSEWGSADTQYF. As DNA, the CDR3 is TGTGCCTGGAGTGAGTGGGGGAGCGCAGATACGCAGTATTTT.

The J gene is TRBJ1-1, the V gene TRBV20-1; no reliable D call. The CDR3 runs to 13 residues. Germline V CDR1 and CDR2: DFQATT, SNEGSKA (reference sequence). Trimming stripped 3 bases from V and 5 bases from J, with 13 bases between. DNA for the CDR3: TGCAGTGCTAGTACGGGGTTAGTGACTGAAGCTTTCTTT. Its protein is CSASTGLVTEAFF.

The chain carries TRBV11-2 and TRBJ2-7; D is ambiguous. CDR3 length equals 15 residues. Trimming stripped 5 bases from V and 0 bases from J, with 14 bases between. Per the germline V gene, CDR1 is SGHAT and CDR2 is FQNNGV. CDR3 residues: CASSPLVSSSYEQYF. In DNA, the CDR3 is TGTGCCAGCAGCCCGTTAGTAAGTTCCTCCTACGAGCAGTACTTC.

V gene TRBV7-8 combines with J gene TRBJ1-4; the match to TRBD1 covers 7 bases. The germline V gene has CDR1 SGHVS and CDR2 FQNEAQ. The J segment lost 8 bases and the V segment lost 2 bases, leaving 5 bases of the junction unmatched. CDR3 size: 14 residues. For the CDR3, the DNA is TGTGCCAGCAGCTTACGGTACAGGGGAGAAAAACTGTTTTTT. Its translation is CASSLRYRGEKLFF. Full variable domain (rest looked up from reference TRBV7-8 and TRBJ1-4): GAGVSQSPRYKVAKRGQDVALRCDPISGHVSLFWYQQALGQGPEFLTYFQNEAQLDKSGLPSDRFFAERPEGSVSTLKIQRTQQEDSAVYLCASSLRYRGEKLFFGSGTQLSVL.

This CDR3 reads CASSPGTDGYTF. The CDR3 bases are TGTGCCAGCAGCCCCGGGACAGATGGCTACACCTTC. This chain uses TRBV7-9 with TRBJ1-2, with 7 bases matching TRBD1. The CDR3 runs to 12 residues. The ends lost 5 bases at V and 6 bases at J; junction bases unmatched: 3. The germline V gene encodes CDR1 SEHNR and CDR2 FQNEAQ (reference sequence).

The chain is built from TRBV5-8 and TRBJ2-7; 7 nucleotides align to TRBD1. V gave up 4 bases and J gave up 7 bases; unmatched junction bases: 17. The CDR3 length is 16 residues. CDR1 and CDR2 (germline): SGHTS, YDEGEE. CDR3 nucleotides: TGTGCCAGCAGCACCCTCCGCTTGGACAGGAAGGGGGAGCAGTACTTC. Its translation: CASSTLRLDRKGEQYF.

The chain has TRBV19 and TRBJ1-1; 8 positions match TRBD1. V dropped 5 bases and J dropped 1; count of bases not matched to a gene: 3. Germline CDR1 reads LNHDA; CDR2 reads SQIVND (reference sequence). The CDR3 is made up of 14 amino acids. The CDR3 spells CASSVGQGNTEAFF. The CDR3, as DNA: TGTGCCAGTAGTGTCGGACAGGGGAACACTGAAGCTTTCTTT.

The chain employs TRBV9 and TRBJ2-7; the match to TRBD1 covers 10 bases. The V segment lost 0 bases and the J segment 7 bases; nucleotides outside the gene matches: 7. The CDR3 is 15 residues long. Germline loops: CDR1 SGDLS, CDR2 YYNGEE. The CDR3, as DNA: TGTGCCAGCAGCGTAGAAGGGACAGGGGTTCGGGAGCAGTACTTC. Translated, it gives CASSVEGTGVREQYF.

The chain carries TRBV6-5 and TRBJ1-6; D is possibly TRBD1 (5 bases). This CDR3 spans 13 amino acids. V dropped 10 bases and J dropped 5 bases, with 12 bases sitting between them. CDR1 is MNHEY, CDR2 SVGAGI, per germline. CDR3 protein: CATKGVNNSPLHF. In nucleotides, the CDR3 is TGTGCCACCAAAGGGGTAAATAATTCACCCCTCCACTTT.